The next 5 T cell receptor beta chains were all read from a single sample in a study of blood T cells in healthy people across ages. A second 7 to 11 cycle PCR used barcoded and J-beta primers. MiXCR, run by TCRdb on the 5' RACE reads, gives a single entry per CDR3 protein. This table has some 900,000 distinct CDR3 sequences, 25% to 35% appearing once. Sequencing was carried out using blood. The receptors here all came from a woman older than 75 in good health.

Regarding this clonotype: A single base separates this from a much larger clone, so it may be a read error. The genes are TRBV6-1 and TRBJ2-2, with 14 bases that match TRBD2. Germline V gene data show CDR1 as MNHNS and CDR2 as SASEGT. CDR3 length: 19 amino acids. CDR3: CASSGGGLAGGANTGERFF. The DNA of the CDR3 is TGTGCCAGCAGTGGAGGAGGACTAGCGGGGGGCGCGAACACCGGGGAGCGGTTTTTT.

Ten or more counts support this clonotype. The rearrangement uses TRBV12-3 or TRBV12-4 and TRBJ2-7; TRBD1 matches 7 bases. V gave up 5 bases and J gave up 5 bases; unmatched junction bases: 12. This CDR3 region has 15 residues. The CDR3 spells CASSRQGLSGHEQYF. Written as DNA, the CDR3 is TGTGCCAGCAGTAGACAGGGCCTCTCCGGTCACGAGCAGTACTTC.

As concerns this clonotype: Its ends do not fully match the called genes, so a read error is possible. This sequence joins TRBV18 and TRBJ1-2; D gene uncertain. Looked up from germline, CDR1 is KGHSH and CDR2 is LQKENI. The CDR3 has 14 amino acids. The CDR3 spells CASSSSWETVGCTF. CDR3 DNA: TGTGCCAGCTCATCCTCGTGGGAGACGGTTGGCTGCACCTTC.

This clonotype was observed at least ten times. V and J are TRBV24-1 and TRBJ1-2; no clear D. Trimming shortened V by 1 base and J by 2 bases, and 4 bases separated the two germline ends. Germline CDR1 is KGHDR and CDR2 is SFDVKD. The CDR3 is 13 amino acids. As DNA, the CDR3 is TGTGCCACCAGTGATTTCTTGAACTATGGCTACACCTTC. Protein: CATSDFLNYGYTF.

This clonotype has at least ten counts. The chain uses TRBV6-5 and TRBJ1-2; 8 nucleotides match TRBD1. The trim removed 5 bases at V and 6 bases at J, leaving 8 bases unmatched. There are 14 residues in the CDR3. CDR1 MNHEY and CDR2 SVGAGI come from the germline V gene. For the CDR3, the DNA is TGTGCCAGCAGTGACCGGACAGGGAGGGATGGCTACACCTTC. Translation: CASSDRTGRDGYTF.